The present entry profiles one T cell receptor beta chain with its context. RNA was extracted with the RNeasy kit, and a quantity of roughly 0.5 to 1 ug was reverse transcribed using random hexamers. By means of immunoSEQ multiplex PCR, TCR beta CDR3 spanning 54 Vbeta and 13 Jbeta underwent amplification. TCRdb fed the immunoSEQ multiplex PCR reads into MiXCR, producing one record per CDR3 protein. The table has about 160,000 distinct CDR3 sequences, 93% seen once. The source of the sample is a study of CD8 T cells in Susac syndrome. The CDR3 consists of 14 residues. V lost 3 bases and J lost 1, with 9 bases in between.

The chain is built from TRBV12-3 or TRBV12-4 and TRBJ1-1; no reliable D call. Sequenced sample: CD4+ T cells from PBMCs. The source is a human donor in good health. The CDR3 reads CASSLMGSNTEAFF. CDR3 nucleotide sequence: TGTGCCAGCAGTTTGATGGGGTCGAACACTGAAGCTTTCTTT.